This record covers a single TCR beta chain. Its antigen is not identified. This sample is drawn from a study of cytomegalovirus exposure and HLA in healthy donors. The V segment lost 6 bases and the J segment 5 bases; nucleotides outside the gene matches: 6. The CDR3 extends over 14 amino acids. Germline V gene lookup returns CDR1 MNHNS and CDR2 SASEGT. Only in-frame clones appear in the TCRdb table, and some are missing; sequencing was by immunoSEQ multiplex PCR. The data hold 120,000 to 150,000 clones, with almost 90% observed a single time. Study results and caveats: Most sequenced TCRs were rare (though some public TCRs occurred in many donors). It was reportedly the case that the classifier diagnosed cytomegalovirus status with high specificity and sensitivity.

The V gene is TRBV6-1, the J gene TRBJ2-3; 9 positions agree with TRBD2. Sequencing input: PBMCs. This TCR derives from a woman between 18 and 29 years old in good health and CMV-seropositive. CDR3 in amino acids: CASRPGLAGDTQYF. CDR3 DNA: TGTGCCAGCAGGCCGGGACTAGCAGGAGATACGCAGTATTTT.